The 8 T cell receptor beta chains given below trace back to one sample, sequenced in a study of OX40 agonist ivuxolimab in advanced cancers. Method: immunoSEQ multiplex PCR; TCRdb's copy keeps in-frame clones and lacks some. The sample consists of roughly 20,000 clones, roughly 70% of them appearing once. The material sequenced was CD4+ or CD8+ T cells sorted from blood, taken in a trial of the OX40 agonist ivuxolimab. These receptors were collected from an adult with an advanced solid tumor such as melanoma, head and neck, liver or kidney cancer.

This chain links TRBV6-1 with TRBJ2-7, with 7 bases matching TRBD1. The germline V gene has CDR1 MNHNS and CDR2 SASEGT. The CDR3 loop spans 14 amino acids. V lost 2 bases to trimming and J lost 3 bases; unmatched junction nucleotides: 4. The CDR3 region is CASSEPRQGYEQYF. CDR3 bases: TGTGCCAGCAGTGAACCTAGACAGGGCTACGAGCAGTACTTC.

The chain has TRBV2 and TRBJ2-7; D possibly corresponds to TRBD1 (6 bases). Germline loops: CDR1 SNHLY, CDR2 FYNNEI. Between the trimmed V and J ends, which lost 6 bases and 2 bases, there was a span of 8 bases. CDR3 length equals 12 residues. CDR3: CASRDSPYEQYF. CDR3 DNA: TGTGCCAGCAGGGACAGTCCCTACGAGCAGTACTTC.

J is TRBJ2-1 and V is TRBV4-2, with D perhaps being TRBD1 or TRBD2 (5 bases each). The germline gives CDR1 LGHNA, CDR2 YNFKEQ. The CDR3 loop spans 13 amino acids. Trimming took 4 bases from V and 8 from J, leaving 12 bases between them. CDR3 loop: CASSLGATDEQFF. As DNA, the CDR3 is TGTGCCAGCAGCCTCGGGGCGACGGATGAGCAGTTCTTC.

This clone was detected a few times. The gene calls are TRBV30 and TRBJ2-7, with D maybe TRBD2 (7 bases). The CDR3 spans 14 residues. Trimming shortened V by 0 bases and J by 3 bases, and 12 bases separated the two germline ends. CDR1 is GTSNPN and CDR2 is SVGIG in the germline V gene (reference sequence). CDR3 protein: CAWSVRGGLYEQYF. The CDR3 DNA sequence: TGTGCCTGGAGTGTAAGGGGGGGACTCTACGAGCAGTACTTC.

V gene TRBV6-5 combines with J gene TRBJ2-5; D may match TRBD1 or TRBD2 (5 bases each). Per germline, CDR1 MNHEY and CDR2 SVGAGI. CDR3 size: 15 residues. V was shortened by 2 bases and J by 4 bases, with 14 bases between the two germline ends. CDR3 in amino acids: CASSYEGTPGETQYF. The CDR3 DNA is TGTGCCAGCAGTTACGAGGGGACCCCCGGAGAGACCCAGTACTTC.

This rearrangement joins TRBV5-3 to TRBJ1-5; D is uncertain. TRBV5-3 is identified as an open reading frame with a role that is uncertain. V was clipped by 1 base and J by 6 bases, with 14 bases between them. The CDR3 is made up of 15 amino acids. CDR3 amino acids: CARSLIWELGQPQHF. CDR3 nucleotides: TGTGCCAGAAGCTTGATATGGGAGCTGGGTCAGCCCCAGCATTTT.

The rearrangement uses TRBV6-6 and TRBJ1-1; D is undetermined. V gave up 10 bases and J gave up 1 base, with 13 bases separating them. The CDR3 totals 13 residues. Germline CDR1 and CDR2: MNHNY and SVGAGI (reference sequence). The CDR3 here is CATRSNRNTEAFF. In nucleotides, the CDR3 is TGTGCCACCCGAAGCAATCGGAACACTGAAGCTTTCTTT.

V is TRBV25-1 and J is TRBJ2-2; 7 bases fit TRBD2. This CDR3 contains 18 residues. The germline V gene has CDR1 MGHDK and CDR2 SYGVNS. After removal of 8 bases from V and 5 bases from J, the junction contained 20 bases not matched to a gene. CDR3 in DNA: TGTGCCAGCGAGGAAGAGGCAGGACTAGAGGTAGAGACCGGGGAGCTGTTTTTT. It specifies CASEEEAGLEVETGELFF.